This TCR delta chain was recovered during a study of γδ T cells in repeated Plasmodium falciparum infection. Flow sorting of PBMC yielded separate Vgamma9/Vdelta2+ and Vdelta2-negative gammadelta T cell populations for bulk repertoire analysis. Per germline, CDR1 GEAIGNYY and CDR2 EKD. The CDR3 length is 21 residues. TCRdb redid clone calling on the multiplex PCR reads using CATT. The data hold 90,000 to 95,000 delta-chain clones, with over 0.9% observed a single time. A word on this clone: A read error is likely here: a far larger clone is one base away. The same CDR3 arises from other DNA sequences in this sample as well.

No J gene was named, though the V gene is TRDV2; the table's D call TRDD3 went unverified against the DNA. The sequence came from a pool of human donors (malaria-infected and uninfected, not separated). Sequencing was done on a sample of gamma-delta T cells from blood. As DNA, the CDR3 is TGTGCCTGTGACACCGATAACGGTTCTGGGGATTGCGGCCATCCCCTGGGTAAACTCATCTTC. Amino acid sequence: CACDTDNGSGDCGHPLGKLIF.